The 20 T cell receptor beta chains below come from one sample, sequenced in a study of Ad26.COV2.S vaccination and SARS-CoV-2 variants. Stated treatment: around 19 received Ad26.COV2.S at low or high dose, single or two shots; about 5 received placebo; per-sample allocation not given. Day 63 following the first vaccine or placebo injection was when the samples were taken. Measured with immunoSEQ multiplex PCR; TCRdb has only the in-frame clones, and not every one. The table lists over 300,000 clones, about four fifths of them singletons, with around 7.4% in the top ten. The sequencing here drew on peripheral blood, taken in a trial of Ad26.COV2.S vaccine versus placebo. The origin of the receptors is a person aged 18-60 years who received the Ad26.COV2.S COVID-19 vaccine or a placebo.

CDR3 nucleotide sequence: TGTGCCAGCAGCAGACAGGGGAACGAAAAACTGTTTTTT. Amino acids: CASSRQGNEKLFF. This chain uses TRBV7-2 with TRBJ1-4, with TRBD1 matching 8 bases. With V trimmed by 5 bases and J by 8 bases, 4 bases remained unmatched. This CDR3 is built from 13 residues. Germline V gene lookup returns CDR1 SGHTA and CDR2 FQGNSA.

The V gene is TRBV2, the J gene TRBJ2-7; TRBD1 matches at 7 bases. The CDR3 is made up of 18 amino acids. With 6 bases clipped from V and 1 base from J, the junction kept 18 bases outside the gene matches. Germline CDR1 reads SNHLY; CDR2 reads FYNNEI. CDR3: CASSPERGRHQISYEQYF. CDR3 DNA sequence: TGTGCCAGCAGCCCCGAAAGGGGGCGTCATCAAATTTCCTACGAGCAGTACTTC.

The chain carries TRBV30 and TRBJ1-3; 10 bases are shared with TRBD1. V was pared by 2 bases and J by 7 bases, with 5 bases of the junction left unmatched. The CDR3 consists of 14 residues. Germline V CDR1 and CDR2: GTSNPN, SVGIG (reference sequence). The chain's CDR3 is CAWSLTGGVNTIYF. CDR3 DNA: TGTGCCTGGAGTCTGACAGGGGGCGTTAACACCATATATTTT.

This sequence joins TRBV28 and TRBJ1-5; tentative D call: TRBD1 (6 bases). This CDR3 region has 17 residues. V was shortened by 2 bases and J by 1 base, with 15 bases between the two germline ends. Germline assignment: CDR1 MDHEN and CDR2 SYDVKM. CDR3 sequence reads: CASSLRGRVSSNQPQHF. The CDR3 coding sequence is TGTGCCAGCAGTTTACGGGGGCGAGTTTCCAGCAATCAGCCCCAGCATTTT. Variable domain in full (rest from reference TRBV28 and TRBJ1-5): DVKVTQSSRYLVKRTGEKVFLECVQDMDHENMFWYRQDPGLGLRLIYFSYDVKMKEKGDIPEGYSVSREKKERFSLILESASTNQTSMYLCASSLRGRVSSNQPQHFGDGTRLSIL.

This chain uses TRBV15 with TRBJ2-2; no definite D call. The length of the CDR3 is 14 residues. Trimming pared 1 base from V and 2 bases from J, leaving 5 bases between. CDR1 is LNHNV and CDR2 is YYDKDF in the germline V gene (reference sequence). The CDR3 is CATSRGSNTGELFF. The CDR3 coding sequence is TGTGCCACCAGCAGAGGCTCCAACACCGGGGAGCTGTTTTTT.

The rearrangement joins TRBV7-2 to TRBJ2-3; 13 bases are a match to TRBD2. The CDR3 contains 18 residues. Trimming took 7 bases from V and 3 from J; bases not matched to a gene: 13. The germline CDR1 and CDR2 sequences are SGHTA and FQGNSA. Written as DNA, the CDR3 is TGTGCCAGCACCCCGATACTAGCGGGGGGGCCAGGGACAGATACGCAGTATTTT. Residues: CASTPILAGGPGTDTQYF. Supplemented by reference TRBV7-2 and TRBJ2-3, the full variable domain reads GAGVSQSPSNKVTEKGKDVELRCDPISGHTALYWYRQSLGQGLEFLIYFQGNSAPDKSGLPSDRFSAERTGGSVSTLTIQRTQQEDSAVYLCASTPILAGGPGTDTQYFGPGTRLTVL.

The chain links TRBV11-2 to TRBJ1-1, with 10 bases matching TRBD1. CDR1 SGHAT and CDR2 FQNNGV come from the germline V gene. After removal of 5 bases from V and 1 base from J, the junction contained 1 base not matched to a gene. This CDR3 is 14 amino acids long. The CDR3: CASSRDRGNTEAFF. The CDR3 DNA sequence: TGTGCCAGCAGCCGGGACAGGGGGAACACTGAAGCTTTCTTT.

This clone was detected once. The rearrangement uses TRBV19 and TRBJ2-3, with D possibly called TRBD1 or TRBD2 (5 bases each). Germline V gene lookup returns CDR1 LNHDA and CDR2 SQIVND (reference sequence). V lost 3 bases and J lost 2, with 18 bases in between. CDR3 length: 17 residues. Here the CDR3 reads CASSMSPGTAFTDTQYF. The CDR3 coding sequence is TGTGCCAGTAGTATGTCCCCCGGGACGGCCTTCACAGATACGCAGTATTTT. Full variable domain (missing parts from reference TRBV19 and TRBJ2-3): DGGITQSPKYLFRKEGQNVTLSCEQNLNHDAMYWYRQDPGQGLRLIYYSQIVNDFQKGDIAEGYSVSREKKESFPLTVTSAQKNPTAFYLCASSMSPGTAFTDTQYFGPGTRLTVL.

The chain recombines TRBV11-2 with TRBJ1-1, with a weak D call TRBD1 (6 bases). Germline values: CDR1 SGHAT, CDR2 FQNNGV. The CDR3 has 14 amino acids. V lost 5 bases, J lost 1 base, and 11 bases lay in between. The CDR3 loop reads CASSPGQWNTEAFF. The CDR3 DNA reads as TGTGCCAGCAGCCCTGGACAGTGGAACACTGAAGCTTTCTTT.

V is TRBV5-4 and J is TRBJ1-1; D is uncertain. This CDR3 comprises 15 residues. Germline V lookup: CDR1 SGHNT, CDR2 YYREEE (reference sequence). V lost 1 base and J lost 1, with 11 bases in between. In DNA form, the CDR3 reads TGTGCCAGCAGCTTGTCCGATTATACGAACACTGAAGCTTTCTTT. It encodes CASSLSDYTNTEAFF.

The chain has TRBV5-4 and TRBJ2-3; tentatively, D is TRBD2 (5 bases). Germline lookup yields CDR1 SGHNT and CDR2 YYREEE (reference sequence). The V and J ends lost 0 bases and 4 bases respectively, with 12 bases between them. There are 15 residues in the CDR3. The CDR3 nucleotides are TGTGCCAGCAGCTTGGCCCCGGGGTCGGCAGATACGCAGTATTTT. Translating it yields CASSLAPGSADTQYF.

This clone appeared a few times. The V call is TRBV7-9, the J call TRBJ1-2, with D perhaps matching TRBD1 (5 bases). The CDR3 has 15 residues. Trimming took 5 bases from V and 7 from J, leaving 20 bases between them. From germline, CDR1 is SEHNR and CDR2 FQNEAQ (reference sequence). The CDR3 DNA reads TGTGCCAGCAGCCCACCGACAGTCGTCATTCGTGGCTACACCTTC. Its translation is CASSPPTVVIRGYTF.

This chain connects TRBV10-3 to TRBJ2-7; TRBD1 agrees at 10 bases. CDR1 ENHRY and CDR2 SYGVKD come from the germline V gene. CDR3 length: 13 residues. The trim removed 7 bases at V and 3 bases at J, leaving 3 bases unmatched. CDR3 DNA sequence: TGTGCCATCATGGGACAGGGGTACTACGAGCAGTACTTC. This sequence encodes CAIMGQGYYEQYF.

This clone was found once. The chain has TRBV7-2 and TRBJ2-7; weak D call: TRBD2 (6 bases). Per the germline V gene, CDR1 is SGHTA and CDR2 is FQGNSA. V was trimmed by 1 base and J by 3 bases, leaving 10 bases between them. This CDR3 comprises 14 residues. The CDR3 nucleotides read TGTGCCAGCAGCTTAGAGGGACTGATCTACGAGCAGTACTTC. This codes for CASSLEGLIYEQYF.

The chain carries TRBV5-4 and TRBJ1-2; TRBD1 is a possible D gene (6 bases). Per the germline V gene, CDR1 is SGHNT and CDR2 is YYREEE (reference sequence). The V end lost 0 bases, the J end lost 1 base, and 13 bases lay between the germline ends. The CDR3 is 16 amino acids. The CDR3 DNA is TGTGCCAGCAGCTTGGAAGGGACATATTATAACTATGGCTACACCTTC. This gives the protein CASSLEGTYYNYGYTF.

The chain employs TRBV7-9 and TRBJ2-3, with a tentative D call TRBD1 (6 bases). The CDR3 covers 15 residues. Trimming cost V 5 bases and J 0 bases, with 12 bases left between them. The germline V gene encodes CDR1 SEHNR and CDR2 FQNEAQ (reference sequence). CDR3 region: CASSLGATSTDTQYF. CDR3 DNA sequence: TGTGCCAGCAGCCTGGGGGCCACTAGCACAGATACGCAGTATTTT.

This sequence joins TRBV4-1 and TRBJ2-7, with 11 bases aligning to TRBD2. The CDR3 sequence is 16 residues long. Per germline, CDR1 MGHRA and CDR2 YSYEKL. V trimming: 1 base; J trimming: 2 bases; junction bases outside the gene matches: 4. CDR3 sequence: CASSQGTSGFAYEQYF. In DNA, the CDR3 is TGCGCCAGCAGCCAAGGGACTAGCGGGTTTGCCTACGAGCAGTACTTC.

This clone was found a few times. V usage is TRBV6-5 and J usage is TRBJ2-7; 9 bases agree with TRBD2. J lost 5 bases, V lost 4 bases, and 9 bases had no gene match. CDR3 length: 15 amino acids. CDR1 is MNHEY, CDR2 SVGAGI, per germline. CDR3 residues: CASSSLREGLNEQYF. The CDR3 DNA follows: TGTGCCAGCAGTTCCCTGCGGGAGGGCCTTAACGAGCAGTACTTC.

The V call is TRBV12-5, the J call TRBJ2-1; D unclear. From germline, CDR1 is LGHNT and CDR2 FRNRAP. The CDR3 sequence is 12 residues long. Trimming took off 2 bases at V and 7 bases at J, with 6 bases between the two ends. The CDR3 loop is CASGLLGNEQFF. CDR3 in DNA: TGTGCTAGTGGTTTGCTGGGTAATGAGCAGTTCTTC.

V gene TRBV7-2 combines with J gene TRBJ2-7; 7 bases match TRBD2. V shed 5 bases, J shed 3 bases, and the junction held 10 bases outside the gene matches. Germline CDR1 and CDR2: SGHTA and FQGNSA. The CDR3 is 15 amino acids. CDR3 residues: CASSTSGTTYYEQYF. Here the CDR3 DNA reads TGTGCCAGCAGCACATCCGGGACTACGTACTACGAGCAGTACTTC.